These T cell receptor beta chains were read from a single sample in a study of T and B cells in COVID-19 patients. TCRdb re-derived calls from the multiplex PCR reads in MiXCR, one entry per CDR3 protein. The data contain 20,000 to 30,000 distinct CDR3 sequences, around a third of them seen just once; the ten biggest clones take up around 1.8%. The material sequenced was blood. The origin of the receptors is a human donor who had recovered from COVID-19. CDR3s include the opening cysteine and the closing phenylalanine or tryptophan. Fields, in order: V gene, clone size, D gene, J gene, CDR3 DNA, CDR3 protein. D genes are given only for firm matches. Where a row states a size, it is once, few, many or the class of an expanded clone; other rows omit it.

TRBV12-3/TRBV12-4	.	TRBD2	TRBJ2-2	TGTGCCAGCAGGTGGTCTAGCGGGACCGCGGACACCGGGGAGCTGTTTTTT	CASRWSSGTADTGELFF
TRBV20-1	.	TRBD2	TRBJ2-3	TGCAGTGCTATTCCGGGACTAGCTCTCAGCACAGATACGCAGTATTTT	CSAIPGLALSTDTQYF
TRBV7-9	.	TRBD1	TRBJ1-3	TGTGCCAGCAGCCCGGGACAGGGGGCTACTTACACCATATATTTT	CASSPGQGATYTIYF
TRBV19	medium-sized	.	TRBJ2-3	TGTGCCAGTAGTATAGGTGGCACCCGAGGAACAGATACGCAGTATTTT	CASSIGGTRGTDTQYF
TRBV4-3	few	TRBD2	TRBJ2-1	TGCGCCAGCAGCCTCCAGACTAGCGGGGGCCGCTACAATGAGCAGTTCTTC	CASSLQTSGGRYNEQFF
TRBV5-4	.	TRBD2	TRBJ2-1	TGTGCCAGCAGCCGCCTACCGGGACTAGCAGGCGATTCGCAGTTCTTC	CASSRLPGLAGDSQFF
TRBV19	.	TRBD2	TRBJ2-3	TGTGCCAGCTCGACTAGCGGGGGGGCAGATACGCAGTATTTT	CASSTSGGADTQYF
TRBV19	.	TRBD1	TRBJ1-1	TGTGCCAGTAGTATAACAGGGGACTCATTCACTGAAGCTTTCTTT	CASSITGDSFTEAFF
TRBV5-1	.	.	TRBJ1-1	TGCGCCAGCCAACAGGGCGTGGACACTGAAGCTTTCTTT	CASQQGVDTEAFF
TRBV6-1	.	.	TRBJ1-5	TGTGCCAGCAGTGGAGCGGGGGGGGGCAATCAGCCCCAGCATTTT	CASSGAGGGNQPQHF
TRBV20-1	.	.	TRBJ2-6	TGCAGTGCTAGAGACATATCTGGGGCCAACGTCCTGACTTTC	CSARDISGANVLTF
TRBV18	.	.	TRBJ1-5	TGTGCCAGCTCCCGGGGGGGGCTGGGGCCCCAGCATTTT	CASSRGGLGPQHF
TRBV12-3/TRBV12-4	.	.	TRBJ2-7	TGTGCCAGCAGCCTCTCCCACCAGGTAGTTAACGAGCAGTACTTC	CASSLSHQVVNEQYF
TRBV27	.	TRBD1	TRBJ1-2	TGTGCCAGCAGTCCAGGGACAGGCCCTAAGTATGGCTACACCTTC	CASSPGTGPKYGYTF
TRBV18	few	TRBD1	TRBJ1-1	TGTGCCAGCTCGCTCAGATCTGACAGGGGTACTGAAGCTTTCTTT	CASSLRSDRGTEAFF